The T cell receptor (beta chain) under discussion was sequenced for a study of blood T cell repertoires in COVID-19 (TCRdb year 2020). General notes on the study: Samples covering the acute and convalescent phases of COVID-19 were provided by collaborators in the United States, Italy and Spain. The sample metadata nearly always contained a de-identified subject ID, COVID-19 status, age in years and sex. The dataset comprised deeply sampled blood TCRbeta repertoires from subjects exposed to, actively infected with, or recovered from COVID-19. Where available, HLA class I and class II types were obtained from metadata supplied by the sample provider rather than from assay-based typing. The samples were drawn from the first 160 participants of the ongoing ImmuneRACE study and from some 1,300 subjects provided by 6 global collaborators. The repertoires were released in a freely available public database meant as a resource for research on the immune response to SARS-CoV-2. The prospective study material was composed of cDNA or gDNA derived from T cells, B-cell-depleted T cells, or PBMCs.

In the prospective study, participants were about 18 to 95 years old, resided in about 25 geographic areas of the United States, and were enrolled through a virtual design. Cohort assignment in the prospective study relied on participant-reported clinical history from a screening survey and a study questionnaire. Recovered participants in ImmuneRACE Cohort 3 were defined as having two consecutive negative NP/OP PCR tests, clearance from a healthcare professional, or resolution of symptoms. Mobile phlebotomists in the prospective study collected whole blood, serum and a nasopharyngeal or oropharyngeal swab from every participant. Participants in the prospective study had the option to provide additional blood draws and questionnaires over an approximately two-month period. Before DNA extraction, prospective study blood samples were shipped either frozen or at room temperature. The immunoSEQ Assay, a bias-controlled multiplex PCR, was used to amplify TCRbeta CDR3 regions from genomic DNA. On the authors' methods: The number of nucleated cells in each sample was estimated from the amplification of reference gene primers within the assay. To quantify the absolute abundance of each unique TCRbeta CDR3 rearrangement, sequence reads were collapsed and filtered. For each sample, productive Simpson clonality was calculated as the square root of Simpson's diversity index over productive rearrangements. TCRdb provides this immuneACCESS table in a form limited to in-frame rearrangements. Some clones are lacking; in checked studies, under half of them reflect an unresolved V gene, and why the rest are absent is not known. V and J calls and clone size follow that table, whereas D and trimming were derived from the DNA. For this sample the table gives 300,000 to 400,000 clones, of which under 90% were detected only once. The ten top clones hold approximately 5.2% of the sample.

This clone appeared once. Its binding antigen is unknown. No much larger clone is present one base from it, and per-base qualities are unavailable. What the research found in general, with its limitations: The quantity of clinical and demographic metadata differed by source and by participant and was supplied without curation.

The CDR3 sequence holds 14 residues, the cysteine and phenylalanine included. Only the CDR3 part of the read is kept: 42 bases, read in frame from the first base. Reading the germline V gene gives CDR1 MNHEY and CDR2 SVGAGI. Trimming takes 6 bases off V and 5 bases off J; junction bases not matched to a gene: 6. The sample comprised PBMCs or T cells enriched from blood (not recorded which). This receptor was obtained from a man aged 60 to 69 who had recovered from COVID-19. The chain couples TRBV6-5 to TRBJ1-5, with TRBD1 matching 8 junction bases. The CDR3 region reads CASRPQGADQPQHF. The sequenced DNA: TGTGCCAGCAGGCCCCAGGGGGCGGATCAGCCCCAGCATTTT.